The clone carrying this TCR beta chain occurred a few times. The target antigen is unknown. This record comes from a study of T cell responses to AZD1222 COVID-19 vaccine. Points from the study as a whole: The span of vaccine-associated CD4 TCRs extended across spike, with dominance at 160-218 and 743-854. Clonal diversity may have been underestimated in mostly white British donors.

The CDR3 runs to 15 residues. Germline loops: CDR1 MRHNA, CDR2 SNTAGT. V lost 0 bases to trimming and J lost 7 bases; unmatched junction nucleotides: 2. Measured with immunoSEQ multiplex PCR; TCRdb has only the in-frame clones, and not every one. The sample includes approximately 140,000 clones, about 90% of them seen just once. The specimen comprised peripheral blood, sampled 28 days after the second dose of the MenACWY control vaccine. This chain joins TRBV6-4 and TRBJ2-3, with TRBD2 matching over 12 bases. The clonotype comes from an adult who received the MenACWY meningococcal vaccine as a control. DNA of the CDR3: TGTGCCAGCAGTGACTCGACTAGCGGGGGAAATACGCAGTATTTT. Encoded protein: CASSDSTSGGNTQYF.